The clone carrying this T cell receptor (beta chain) has just one count. This sample stems from a study of blood T cell repertoires in COVID-19. Study overall: Nucleic acid was either cDNA or gDNA, and it came from T cells, B-cell-depleted T cells, or PBMCs.

There are 13 residues in the CDR3. Germline assignment: CDR1 LNHDA and CDR2 SQIVND (reference sequence). Trimming stripped 4 bases from V and 5 bases from J, with 11 bases between. Per the authors' pipeline: Estimation of nucleated cell counts was performed using reference gene primer amplification. Sequencing was performed with immunoSEQ multiplex PCR; in TCRdb, only in-frame clones are kept and a portion is missing. That table gives V, J and clone size, and the DNA gave D and trimming. The data contain approximately 230,000 clones, 80% to 90% of them singletons. The TCR originated in a young man who had recovered from COVID-19. The specimen was peripheral blood. V is TRBV19 and J is TRBJ2-5, with TRBD1 as a possible D gene (5 bases). Here the CDR3 DNA reads TGTGCCAGTAGTACCGGCAGGGTCGAGACCCAGTACTTC. As protein: CASSTGRVETQYF.